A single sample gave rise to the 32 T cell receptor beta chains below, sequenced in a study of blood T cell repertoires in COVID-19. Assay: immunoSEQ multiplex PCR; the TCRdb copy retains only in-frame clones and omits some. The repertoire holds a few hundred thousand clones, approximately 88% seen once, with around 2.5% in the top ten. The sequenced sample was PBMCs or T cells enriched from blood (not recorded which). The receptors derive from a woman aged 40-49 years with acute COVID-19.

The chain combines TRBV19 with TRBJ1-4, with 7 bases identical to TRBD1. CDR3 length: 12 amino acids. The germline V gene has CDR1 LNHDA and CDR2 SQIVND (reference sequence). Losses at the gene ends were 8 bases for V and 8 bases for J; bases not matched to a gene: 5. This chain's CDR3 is CASRQGREKLFF. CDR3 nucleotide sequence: TGTGCCAGTCGACAGGGTAGGGAAAAACTGTTTTTT.

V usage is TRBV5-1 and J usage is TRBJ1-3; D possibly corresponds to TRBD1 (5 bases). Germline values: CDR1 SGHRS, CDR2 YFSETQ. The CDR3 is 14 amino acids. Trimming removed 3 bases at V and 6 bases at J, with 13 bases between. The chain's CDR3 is CASSSTAPENTIYF. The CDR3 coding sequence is TGCGCCAGCAGCTCGACAGCCCCCGAAAACACCATATATTTT.

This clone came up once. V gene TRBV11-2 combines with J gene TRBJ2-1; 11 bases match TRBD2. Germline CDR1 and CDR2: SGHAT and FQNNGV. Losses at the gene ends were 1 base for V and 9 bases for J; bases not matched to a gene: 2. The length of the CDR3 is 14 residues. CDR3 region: CASSLVAGGGEQFF. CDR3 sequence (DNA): TGTGCCAGCAGCTTAGTAGCGGGAGGGGGTGAGCAGTTCTTC. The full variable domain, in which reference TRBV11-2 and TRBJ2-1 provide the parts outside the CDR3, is EAGVAQSPRYKIIEKRQSVAFWCNPISGHATLYWYQQILGQGPKLLIQFQNNGVVDDSQLPKDRFSAERLKGVDSTLKIQPAKLEDSAVYLCASSLVAGGGEQFFGPGTRLTVL.

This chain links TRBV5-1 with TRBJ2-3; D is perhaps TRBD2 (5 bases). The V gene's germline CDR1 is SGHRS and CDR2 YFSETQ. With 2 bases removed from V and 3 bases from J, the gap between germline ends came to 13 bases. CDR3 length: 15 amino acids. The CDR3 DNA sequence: TGCGCCAGCAGCTTTTTCGGGGATCCTACAGATACGCAGTATTTT. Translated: CASSFFGDPTDTQYF.

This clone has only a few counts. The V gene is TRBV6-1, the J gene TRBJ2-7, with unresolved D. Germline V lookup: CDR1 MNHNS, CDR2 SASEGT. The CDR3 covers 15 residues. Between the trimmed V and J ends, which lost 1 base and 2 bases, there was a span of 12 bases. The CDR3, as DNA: TGTGCCAGCAGTGAAGGAGTCTCAATGGCCTACGAGCAGTACTTC. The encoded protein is CASSEGVSMAYEQYF.

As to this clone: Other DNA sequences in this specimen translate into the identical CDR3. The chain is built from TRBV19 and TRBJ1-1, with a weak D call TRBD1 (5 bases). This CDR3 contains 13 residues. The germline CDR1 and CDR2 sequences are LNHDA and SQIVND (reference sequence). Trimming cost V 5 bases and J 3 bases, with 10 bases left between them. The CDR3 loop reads CASSPTDYTEAFF. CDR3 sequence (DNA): TGTGCCAGTAGTCCGACAGACTACACTGAAGCTTTCTTT.

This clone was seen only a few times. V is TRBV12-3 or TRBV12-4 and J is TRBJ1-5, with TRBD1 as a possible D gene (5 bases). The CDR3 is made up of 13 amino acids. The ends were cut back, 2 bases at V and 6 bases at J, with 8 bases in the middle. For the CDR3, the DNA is TGTGCCAGCAGTTTAAGGGGCACTCAGCCCCAGCATTTT. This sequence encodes CASSLRGTQPQHF.

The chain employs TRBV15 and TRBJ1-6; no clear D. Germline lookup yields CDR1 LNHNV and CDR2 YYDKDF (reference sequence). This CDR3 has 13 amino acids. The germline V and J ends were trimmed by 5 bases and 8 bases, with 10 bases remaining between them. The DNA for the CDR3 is TGTGCCACCAGCTTCAGACGGGATTCACCCCTCCACTTT. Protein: CATSFRRDSPLHF.

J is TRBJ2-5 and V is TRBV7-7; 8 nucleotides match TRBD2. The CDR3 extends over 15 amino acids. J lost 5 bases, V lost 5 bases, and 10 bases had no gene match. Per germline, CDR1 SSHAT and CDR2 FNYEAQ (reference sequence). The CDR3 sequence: CASSKSGGARETQYF. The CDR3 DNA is TGTGCCAGCAGCAAATCCGGGGGGGCGCGGGAGACCCAGTACTTC.

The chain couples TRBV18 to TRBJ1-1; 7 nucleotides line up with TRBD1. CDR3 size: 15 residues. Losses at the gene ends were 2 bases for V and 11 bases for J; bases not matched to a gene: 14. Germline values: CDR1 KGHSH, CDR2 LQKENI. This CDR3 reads CASSPREGTGDNAFF. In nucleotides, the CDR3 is TGTGCCAGCTCACCAAGAGAGGGAACAGGGGACAATGCTTTCTTT.

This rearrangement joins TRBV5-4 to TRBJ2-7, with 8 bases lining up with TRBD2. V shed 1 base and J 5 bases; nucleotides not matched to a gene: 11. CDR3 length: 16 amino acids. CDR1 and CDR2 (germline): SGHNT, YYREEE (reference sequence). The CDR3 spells CASSLRPGSGGDEQYV. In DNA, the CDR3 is TGTGCCAGCAGCTTGAGGCCGGGATCGGGGGGGGACGAGCAGTACGTC.

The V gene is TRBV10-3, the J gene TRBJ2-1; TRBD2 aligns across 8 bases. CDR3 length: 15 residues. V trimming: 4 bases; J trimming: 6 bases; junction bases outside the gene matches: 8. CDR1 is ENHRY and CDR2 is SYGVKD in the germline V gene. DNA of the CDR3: TGTGCCATCAGTGTGAAAACAGCGGGGGTCAATGAGCAGTTCTTC. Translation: CAISVKTAGVNEQFF.

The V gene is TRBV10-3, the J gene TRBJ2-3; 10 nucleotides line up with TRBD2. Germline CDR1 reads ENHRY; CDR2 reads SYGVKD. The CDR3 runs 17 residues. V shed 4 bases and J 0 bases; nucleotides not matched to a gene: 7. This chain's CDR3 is CAISVTSGATSTDTQYF. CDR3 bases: TGTGCCATCAGTGTTACTAGCGGGGCGACTAGCACAGATACGCAGTATTTT.

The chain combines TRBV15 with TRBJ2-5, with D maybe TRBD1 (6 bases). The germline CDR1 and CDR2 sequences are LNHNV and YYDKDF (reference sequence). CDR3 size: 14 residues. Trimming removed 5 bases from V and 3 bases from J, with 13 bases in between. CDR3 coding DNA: TGTGCCACCAGCCCCCGGGACAAAAAAGAGACCCAGTACTTC. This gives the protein CATSPRDKKETQYF.

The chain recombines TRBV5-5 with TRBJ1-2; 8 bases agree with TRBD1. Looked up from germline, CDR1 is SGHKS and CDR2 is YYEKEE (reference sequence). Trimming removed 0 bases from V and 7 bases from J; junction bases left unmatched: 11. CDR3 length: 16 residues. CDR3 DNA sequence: TGTGCCAGCAGCTTGGATACGACAGGGGCGAGGGGTGGCTACACCTTC. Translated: CASSLDTTGARGGYTF.

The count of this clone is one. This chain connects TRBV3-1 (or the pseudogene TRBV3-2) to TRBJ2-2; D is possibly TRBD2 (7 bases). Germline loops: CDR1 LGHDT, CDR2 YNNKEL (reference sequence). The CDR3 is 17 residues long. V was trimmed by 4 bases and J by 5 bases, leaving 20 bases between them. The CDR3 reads CASSRRGGGETTGELFF. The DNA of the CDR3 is TGTGCCAGCAGCCGGAGGGGAGGGGGTGAGACGACCGGGGAGCTGTTTTTT.

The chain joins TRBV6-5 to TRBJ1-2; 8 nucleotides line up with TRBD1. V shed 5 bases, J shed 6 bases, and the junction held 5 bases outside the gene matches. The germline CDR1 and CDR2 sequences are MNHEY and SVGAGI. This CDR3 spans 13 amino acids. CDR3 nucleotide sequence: TGTGCCAGCAGTCAACAGGGGGGCCATGGCTACACCTTC. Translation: CASSQQGGHGYTF.

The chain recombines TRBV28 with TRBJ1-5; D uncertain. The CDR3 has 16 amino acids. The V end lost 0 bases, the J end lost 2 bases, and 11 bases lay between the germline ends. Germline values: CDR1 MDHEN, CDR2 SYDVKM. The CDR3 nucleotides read TGTGCCAGCAGTTTATGGGCCGGGTTAGGCAATCAGCCCCAGCATTTT. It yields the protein CASSLWAGLGNQPQHF.

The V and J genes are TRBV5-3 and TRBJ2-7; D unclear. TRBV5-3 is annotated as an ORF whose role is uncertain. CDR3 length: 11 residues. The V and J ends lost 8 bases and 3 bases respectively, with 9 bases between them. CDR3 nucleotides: TGTGCCAGCCCCCCGAGCTACGAGCAGTACGTC. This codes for CASPPSYEQYV.

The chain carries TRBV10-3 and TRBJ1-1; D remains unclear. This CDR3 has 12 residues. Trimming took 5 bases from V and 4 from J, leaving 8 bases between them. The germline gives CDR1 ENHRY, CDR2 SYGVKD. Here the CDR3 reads CAISRWSTEAFF. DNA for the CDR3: TGTGCCATCAGTCGGTGGAGCACTGAAGCTTTCTTT.

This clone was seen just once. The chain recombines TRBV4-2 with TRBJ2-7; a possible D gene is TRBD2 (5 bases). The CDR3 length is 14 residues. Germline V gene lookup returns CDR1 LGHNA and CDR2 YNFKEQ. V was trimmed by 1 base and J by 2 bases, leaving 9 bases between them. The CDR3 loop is CASSQAGSAYEQYF. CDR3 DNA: TGTGCCAGCAGCCAAGCGGGATCCGCCTACGAGCAGTACTTC.

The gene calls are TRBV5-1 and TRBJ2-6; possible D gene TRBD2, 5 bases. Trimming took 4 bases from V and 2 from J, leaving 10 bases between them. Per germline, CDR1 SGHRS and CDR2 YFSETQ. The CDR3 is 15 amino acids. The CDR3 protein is CASSPQEAGANVLTF. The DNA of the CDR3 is TGCGCCAGCAGCCCCCAGGAGGCTGGGGCCAACGTCCTGACTTTC. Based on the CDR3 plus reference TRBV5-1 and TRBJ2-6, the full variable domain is KAGVTQTPRYLIKTRGQQVTLSCSPISGHRSVSWYQQTPGQGLQFLFEYFSETQRNKGNFPGRFSGRQFSNSRSEMNVSTLELGDSALYLCASSPQEAGANVLTFGAGSRLTVL.

CDR3 DNA sequence: TGTGCCAGCGCCGAGCGGGAGGGCTGGAATTCACCCCTCCACTTT. Protein: CASAEREGWNSPLHF. This chain uses TRBV9 with TRBJ1-6, with D unclear. This CDR3 spans 15 amino acids. Looked up from germline, CDR1 is SGDLS and CDR2 is YYNGEE. Trimming took off 7 bases at V and 7 bases at J, with 18 bases between the two ends.

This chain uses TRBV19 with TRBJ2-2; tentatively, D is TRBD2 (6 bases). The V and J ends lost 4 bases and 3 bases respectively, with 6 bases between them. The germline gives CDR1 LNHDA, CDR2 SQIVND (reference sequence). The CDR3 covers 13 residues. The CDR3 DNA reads TGTGCCAGTAGTAGGAGGGACACCGGGGAGCTGTTTTTT. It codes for CASSRRDTGELFF.

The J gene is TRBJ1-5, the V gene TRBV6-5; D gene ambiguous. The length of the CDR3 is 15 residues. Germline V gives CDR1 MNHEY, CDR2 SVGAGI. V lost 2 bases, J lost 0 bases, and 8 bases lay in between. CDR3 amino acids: CASSYSRYSNQPQHF. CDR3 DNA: TGTGCCAGCAGTTACAGCCGGTATAGCAATCAGCCCCAGCATTTT.

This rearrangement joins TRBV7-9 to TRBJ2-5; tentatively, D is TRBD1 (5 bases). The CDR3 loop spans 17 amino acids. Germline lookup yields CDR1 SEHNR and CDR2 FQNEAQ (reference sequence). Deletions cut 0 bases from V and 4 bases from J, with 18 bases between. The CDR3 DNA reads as TGTGCCAGCAGCTTAGCTCTACCTCAAGGGGCAGGAGAGACCCAGTACTTC. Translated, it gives CASSLALPQGAGETQYF.

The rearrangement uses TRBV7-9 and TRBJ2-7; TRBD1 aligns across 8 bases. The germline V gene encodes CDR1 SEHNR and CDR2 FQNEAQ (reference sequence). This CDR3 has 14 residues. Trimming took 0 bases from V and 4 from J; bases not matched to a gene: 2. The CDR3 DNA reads TGTGCCAGCAGCTTAGCCGGACAGGGTTACGAGCAGTACGTC. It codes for CASSLAGQGYEQYV.

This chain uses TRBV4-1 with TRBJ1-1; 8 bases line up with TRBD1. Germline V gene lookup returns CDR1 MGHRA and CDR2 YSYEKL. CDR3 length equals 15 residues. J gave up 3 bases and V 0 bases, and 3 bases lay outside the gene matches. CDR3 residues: CASSQERTGHTEAFF. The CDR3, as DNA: TGCGCCAGCAGCCAAGAAAGGACAGGGCACACTGAAGCTTTCTTT.

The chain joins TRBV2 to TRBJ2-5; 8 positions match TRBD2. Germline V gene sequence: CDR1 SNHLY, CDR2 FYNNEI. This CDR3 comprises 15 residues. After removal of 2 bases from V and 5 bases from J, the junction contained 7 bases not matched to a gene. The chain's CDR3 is CASSETGGPRETQYF. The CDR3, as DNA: TGTGCCAGCAGTGAAACGGGAGGGCCGCGGGAGACCCAGTACTTC. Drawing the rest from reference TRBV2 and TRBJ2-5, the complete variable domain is EPEVTQTPSHQVTQMGQEVILRCVPISNHLYFYWYRQILGQKVEFLVSFYNNEISEKSEIFDDQFSVERPDGSNFTLKIRSTKLEDSAMYFCASSETGGPRETQYFGPGTRLLVL.

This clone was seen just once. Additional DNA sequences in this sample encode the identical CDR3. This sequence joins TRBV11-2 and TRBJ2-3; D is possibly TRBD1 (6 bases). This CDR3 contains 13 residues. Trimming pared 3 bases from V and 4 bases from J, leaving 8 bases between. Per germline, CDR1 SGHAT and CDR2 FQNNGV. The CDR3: CASSLTGPDTQYF. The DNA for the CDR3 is TGTGCCAGCAGCTTGACAGGCCCAGATACGCAGTATTTT. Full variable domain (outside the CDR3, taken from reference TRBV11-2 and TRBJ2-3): EAGVAQSPRYKIIEKRQSVAFWCNPISGHATLYWYQQILGQGPKLLIQFQNNGVVDDSQLPKDRFSAERLKGVDSTLKIQPAKLEDSAVYLCASSLTGPDTQYFGPGTRLTVL.

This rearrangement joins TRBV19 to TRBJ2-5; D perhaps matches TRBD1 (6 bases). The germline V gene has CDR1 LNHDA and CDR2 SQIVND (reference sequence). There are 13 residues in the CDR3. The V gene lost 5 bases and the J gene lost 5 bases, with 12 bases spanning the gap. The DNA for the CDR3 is TGTGCCAGTAGTCGTGGGGGCCAGGAGACCCAGTACTTC. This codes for CASSRGGQETQYF.

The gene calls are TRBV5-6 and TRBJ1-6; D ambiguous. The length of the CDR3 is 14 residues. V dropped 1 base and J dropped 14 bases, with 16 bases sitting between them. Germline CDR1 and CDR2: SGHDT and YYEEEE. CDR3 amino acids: CASSLSRNQFTLHF. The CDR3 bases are TGTGCCAGCAGCTTGTCCAGGAACCAATTCACCCTCCACTTT. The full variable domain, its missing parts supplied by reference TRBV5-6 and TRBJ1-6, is DAGVTQSPTHLIKTRGQQVTLRCSPKSGHDTVSWYQQALGQGPQFIFQYYEEEERQRGNFPDRFSGHQFPNYSSELNVNALLLGDSALYLCASSLSRNQFTLHFGNGTRLTVT.